Presented here are 8 T cell receptor beta chains from one specimen sequenced in a study of cytomegalovirus exposure and HLA in healthy donors. 60 Vbeta and 13 Jbeta primers were used in PCR. The table came from immunoSEQ multiplex PCR; TCRdb's copy has only in-frame clones and leaves some out. Here the sample spans 100,000 to 150,000 clones, approximately 80% being singletons. The sequencing sample was made of PBMCs. These receptors were obtained from a man aged 40-55 years in good health and CMV-seronegative.

The CDR3 region is CASSQVGLAGRPDTQYF. The CDR3 DNA follows: TGCGCCAGCAGCCAAGTGGGATTAGCGGGACGGCCAGATACGCAGTATTTT. V is TRBV4-3 and J is TRBJ2-3, with 8 nucleotides matching TRBD2. CDR1 and CDR2 from the germline V gene are LGHNA and YSLEER. The CDR3 spans 17 residues. V lost 1 base to trimming and J lost 4 bases; unmatched junction nucleotides: 10.

This chain links TRBV11-1 with TRBJ2-1, with 13 bases aligning to TRBD2. CDR1 and CDR2 (germline): SGHAT, FQDESV (reference sequence). Trimming at V came to 5 bases and at J to 15 bases, leaving 13 bases not matched to a gene. The CDR3 contains 15 residues. CDR3 sequence (DNA): TGTGCCAGCAGCCCTAGGAGGACTAGCGGGAGTAGGGTGTTCTTC. Translating it yields CASSPRRTSGSRVFF.

The chain carries TRBV29-1 and TRBJ2-1; D is uncertain. V dropped 4 bases and J dropped 0 bases, with 19 bases sitting between them. Looked up from germline, CDR1 is SQVTM and CDR2 is ANQGSEA. This CDR3 has 17 amino acids. The CDR3 DNA follows: TGCAGCGTTGGGTCTCTGAACTCCCATGGCTCCTACAATGAGCAGTTCTTC. This encodes CSVGSLNSHGSYNEQFF.

The rearrangement joins TRBV4-1 to TRBJ1-1; 8 nucleotides line up with TRBD1. The junction had 8 bases not matched to a gene; V was cut back by 5 bases and J by 3 bases. The CDR3 covers 15 residues. In germline, CDR1 is MGHRA, CDR2 YSYEKL. The CDR3 sequence: CASSNHRGGDTEAFF. DNA for the CDR3: TGCGCCAGCAGCAACCACAGGGGGGGAGACACTGAAGCTTTCTTT.

This clone was detected once. The chain links TRBV30 to TRBJ1-2; D uncertain. The CDR3 is 12 amino acids. Germline CDR1 reads GTSNPN; CDR2 reads SVGIG (reference sequence). V lost 5 bases and J 8 bases, leaving 15 bases between the germline ends. The CDR3 loop reads CAWAPRLSGYTF. The CDR3 nucleotides are TGTGCCTGGGCCCCCAGGTTGTCGGGCTACACCTTC.

Judged by abundance, this clone is medium-sized. The chain links TRBV4-1 to TRBJ2-3; D not certain. The CDR3 is made up of 13 amino acids. Trimming left V 3 bases short and J 6 bases short, with 10 bases between. CDR1 and CDR2 from the germline V gene are MGHRA and YSYEKL. DNA of the CDR3: TGCGCCAGCAGCCACGCGGTTTCGGATACGCAGTATTTT. It translates to CASSHAVSDTQYF.

Written as DNA, the CDR3 is TGTGCCAGCAGCCTATGGGGGGGGCGGAACGAGCAGTACTTC. Translation gives CASSLWGGRNEQYF. This chain connects TRBV27 to TRBJ2-7; tentative D call: TRBD2 (7 bases). The V end lost 6 bases, the J end lost 5 bases, and 17 bases lay between the germline ends. The CDR3 is 14 residues long. The germline V gene has CDR1 MNHEY and CDR2 SMNVEV (reference sequence).

V and J are TRBV5-4 and TRBJ1-1; D uncertain. Germline-derived CDR1 and CDR2 are SGHNT and YYREEE (reference sequence). Trimming shortened V by 0 bases and J by 0 bases, and 3 bases separated the two germline ends. This CDR3 spans 13 amino acids. For the CDR3, the DNA is TGTGCCAGCAGCTTGGTAGTGAACACTGAAGCTTTCTTT. It specifies CASSLVVNTEAFF. Drawing the rest from reference TRBV5-4 and TRBJ1-1, the complete variable domain is ETGVTQSPTHLIKTRGQQVTLRCSSQSGHNTVSWYQQALGQGPQFIFQYYREEENGRGNFPPRFSGLQFPNYSSELNVNALELDDSALYLCASSLVVNTEAFFGQGTRLTVV.